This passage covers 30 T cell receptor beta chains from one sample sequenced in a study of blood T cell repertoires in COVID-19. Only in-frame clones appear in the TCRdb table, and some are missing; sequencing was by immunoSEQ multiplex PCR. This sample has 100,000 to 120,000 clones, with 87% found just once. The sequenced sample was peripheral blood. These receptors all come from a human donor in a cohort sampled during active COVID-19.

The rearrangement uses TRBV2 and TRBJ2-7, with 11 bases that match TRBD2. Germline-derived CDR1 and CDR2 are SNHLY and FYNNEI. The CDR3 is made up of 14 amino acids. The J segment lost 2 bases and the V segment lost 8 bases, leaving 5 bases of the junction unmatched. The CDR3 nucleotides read TGTGCCAGCGAATTAGCGGGAGGGCCCTACGAGCAGTACTTC. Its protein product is CASELAGGPYEQYF.

CDR3 sequence (DNA): TGTGCCAGCAGTCTTGGGGCGGGAGGTTCCTACGAGCAGTACTTC. Amino acids: CASSLGAGGSYEQYF. The rearrangement uses TRBV6-2 or TRBV6-3 and TRBJ2-7; 8 bases are a match to TRBD2. J was trimmed by 1 base and V by 5 bases; bases with no gene match: 7. From germline, CDR1 is MNHEY and CDR2 SVGEGT. This CDR3 is 15 amino acids long.

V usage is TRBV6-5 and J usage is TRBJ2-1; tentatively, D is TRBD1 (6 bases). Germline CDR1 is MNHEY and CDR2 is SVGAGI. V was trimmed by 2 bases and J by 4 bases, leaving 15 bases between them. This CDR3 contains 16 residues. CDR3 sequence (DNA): TGTGCCAGCAGTTACAGCTGGACAGATAATTACAATGAGCAGTTCTTC. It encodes CASSYSWTDNYNEQFF.

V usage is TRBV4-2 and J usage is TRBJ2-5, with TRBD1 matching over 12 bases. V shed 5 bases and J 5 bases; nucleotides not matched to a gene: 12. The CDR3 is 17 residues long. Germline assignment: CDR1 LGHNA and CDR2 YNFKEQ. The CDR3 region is CASSSSAGTGGGETQYF. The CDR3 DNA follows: TGTGCCAGCAGCTCGTCGGCCGGGACAGGGGGCGGGGAGACCCAGTACTTC.

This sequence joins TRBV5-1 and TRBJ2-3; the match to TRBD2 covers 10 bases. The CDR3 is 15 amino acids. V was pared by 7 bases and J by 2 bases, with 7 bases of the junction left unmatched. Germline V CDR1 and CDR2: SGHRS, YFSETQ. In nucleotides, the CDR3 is TGCGCCAGCGGAAGGACTAGCGGTAACACAGATACGCAGTATTTT. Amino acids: CASGRTSGNTDTQYF.

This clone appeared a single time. CDR3: CASSLVVSSYEQYF. Here the CDR3 DNA reads TGTGCCAGCAGTTTAGTGGTTAGCTCCTACGAGCAGTACTTC. This chain joins TRBV28 and TRBJ2-7; D is ambiguous. Between the trimmed V and J ends, which lost 2 bases and 0 bases, there was a span of 8 bases. Germline CDR1 MDHEN, CDR2 SYDVKM. This CDR3 comprises 14 residues.

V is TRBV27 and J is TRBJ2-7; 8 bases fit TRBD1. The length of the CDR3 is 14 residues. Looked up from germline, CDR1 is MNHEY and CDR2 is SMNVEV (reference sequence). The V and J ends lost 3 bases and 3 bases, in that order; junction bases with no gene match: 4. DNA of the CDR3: TGTGCCAGCAGTTTGGGGACAGGCAACTACGAGCAGTACTTC. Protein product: CASSLGTGNYEQYF.

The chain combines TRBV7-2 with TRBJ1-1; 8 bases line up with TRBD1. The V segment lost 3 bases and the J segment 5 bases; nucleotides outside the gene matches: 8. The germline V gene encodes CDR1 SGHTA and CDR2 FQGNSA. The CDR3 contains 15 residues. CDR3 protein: CASSLKQGAGTEAFF. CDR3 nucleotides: TGTGCCAGCAGCTTGAAGCAGGGGGCTGGGACTGAAGCTTTCTTT.

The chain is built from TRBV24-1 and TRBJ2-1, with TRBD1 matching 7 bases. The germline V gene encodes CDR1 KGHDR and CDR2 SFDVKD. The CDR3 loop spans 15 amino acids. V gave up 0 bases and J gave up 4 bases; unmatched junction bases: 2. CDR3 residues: CATSDLDRVYNEQFF. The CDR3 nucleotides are TGTGCCACCAGTGATTTGGACAGGGTGTACAATGAGCAGTTCTTC.

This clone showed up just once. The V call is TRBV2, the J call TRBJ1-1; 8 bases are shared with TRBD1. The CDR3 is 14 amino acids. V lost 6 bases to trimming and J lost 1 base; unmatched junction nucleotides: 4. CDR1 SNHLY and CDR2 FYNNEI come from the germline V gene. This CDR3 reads CASRDRVENTEAFF. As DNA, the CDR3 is TGTGCCAGCAGGGACAGGGTCGAGAACACTGAAGCTTTCTTT.

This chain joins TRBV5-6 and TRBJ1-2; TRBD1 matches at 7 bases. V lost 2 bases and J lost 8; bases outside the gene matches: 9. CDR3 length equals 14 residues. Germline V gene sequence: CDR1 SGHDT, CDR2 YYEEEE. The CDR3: CASSFQGQRLGYTF. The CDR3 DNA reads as TGTGCCAGCAGCTTTCAGGGACAGCGTCTAGGCTACACCTTC.

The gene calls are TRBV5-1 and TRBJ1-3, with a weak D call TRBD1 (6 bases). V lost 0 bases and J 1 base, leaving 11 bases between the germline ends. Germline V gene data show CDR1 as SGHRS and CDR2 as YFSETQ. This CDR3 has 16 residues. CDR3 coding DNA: TGCGCCAGCAGCTTGGAAGGGGGTGCTTCTGGAAACACCATATATTTT. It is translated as CASSLEGGASGNTIYF.

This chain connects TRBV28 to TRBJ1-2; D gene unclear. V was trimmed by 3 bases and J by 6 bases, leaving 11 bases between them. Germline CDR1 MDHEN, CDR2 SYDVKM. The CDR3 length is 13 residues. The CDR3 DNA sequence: TGTGCCAGCAGTTTTAGGCAGAGGGATGGCTACACCTTC. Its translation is CASSFRQRDGYTF.

Here the CDR3 reads CASSPGWAAPGGEQYF. Written as DNA, the CDR3 is TGCGCCAGCAGCCCAGGCTGGGCGGCCCCGGGGGGGGAGCAGTACTTC. The genes are TRBV4-1 and TRBJ2-7, with 8 bases identical to TRBD2. This CDR3 comprises 16 residues. With 4 bases clipped from V and 7 bases from J, the junction kept 15 bases outside the gene matches. Germline CDR1 and CDR2: MGHRA and YSYEKL.

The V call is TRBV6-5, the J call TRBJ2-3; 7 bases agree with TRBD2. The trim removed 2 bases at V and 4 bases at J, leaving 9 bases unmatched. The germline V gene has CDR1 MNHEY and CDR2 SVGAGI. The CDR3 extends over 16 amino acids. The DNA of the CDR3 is TGTGCCAGCAGTTACGGGCGGGGGATCGTTTCAGATACGCAGTATTTT. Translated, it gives CASSYGRGIVSDTQYF.

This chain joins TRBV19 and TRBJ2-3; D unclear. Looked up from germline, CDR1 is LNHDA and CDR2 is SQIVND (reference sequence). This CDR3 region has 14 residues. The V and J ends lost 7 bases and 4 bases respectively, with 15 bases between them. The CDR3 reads CASTFKLGPDTQYF. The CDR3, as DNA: TGTGCCAGTACCTTCAAGCTGGGCCCAGATACGCAGTATTTT.

The CDR3 is CASSLDGDRIPHTPNNEQFF. CDR3 nucleotides: TGCGCCAGCAGCTTGGATGGGGACAGGATACCGCACACCCCTAACAATGAGCAGTTCTTC. This chain uses TRBV5-1 with TRBJ2-1, with 8 nucleotides matching TRBD1. The germline CDR1 and CDR2 sequences are SGHRS and YFSETQ. The CDR3 is 20 amino acids. Germline trimming cut 0 bases from V and 5 bases from J; bases unmatched to any gene: 19.

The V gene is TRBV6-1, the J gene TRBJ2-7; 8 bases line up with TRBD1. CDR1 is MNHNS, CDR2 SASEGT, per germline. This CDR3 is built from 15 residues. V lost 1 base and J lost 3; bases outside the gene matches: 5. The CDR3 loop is CASSEGTGIFYEQYF. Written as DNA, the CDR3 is TGTGCCAGCAGTGAAGGGACAGGGATTTTCTACGAGCAGTACTTC.

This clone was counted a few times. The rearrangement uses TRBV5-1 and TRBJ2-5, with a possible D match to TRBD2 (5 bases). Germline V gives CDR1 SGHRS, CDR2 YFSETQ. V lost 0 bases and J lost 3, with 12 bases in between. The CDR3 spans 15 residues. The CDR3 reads CASSLASRVEETQYF. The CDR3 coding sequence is TGCGCCAGCAGCTTGGCCTCGAGGGTCGAAGAGACCCAGTACTTC.

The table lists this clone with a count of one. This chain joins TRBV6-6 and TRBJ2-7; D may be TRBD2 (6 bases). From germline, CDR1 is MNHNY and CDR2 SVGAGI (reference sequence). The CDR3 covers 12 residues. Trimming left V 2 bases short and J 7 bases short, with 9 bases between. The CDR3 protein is CASSYPGGEQYF. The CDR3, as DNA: TGTGCCAGCAGTTACCCTGGGGGGGAGCAGTACTTC.

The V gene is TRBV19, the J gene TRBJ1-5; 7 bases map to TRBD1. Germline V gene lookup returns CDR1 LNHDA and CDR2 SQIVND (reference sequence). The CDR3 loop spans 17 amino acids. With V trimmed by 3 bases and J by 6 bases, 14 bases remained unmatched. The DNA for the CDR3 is TGTGCCAGTAGTATGCCCAGGGGGAATAGGGGCGGTCAGCCCCAGCATTTT. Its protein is CASSMPRGNRGGQPQHF.

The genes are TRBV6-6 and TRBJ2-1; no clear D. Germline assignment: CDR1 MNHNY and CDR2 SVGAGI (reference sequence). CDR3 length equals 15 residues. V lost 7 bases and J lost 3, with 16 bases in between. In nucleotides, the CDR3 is TGTGCCAGCATCGACGCTAGTCCCCTCTACAATGAGCAGTTCTTC. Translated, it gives CASIDASPLYNEQFF.

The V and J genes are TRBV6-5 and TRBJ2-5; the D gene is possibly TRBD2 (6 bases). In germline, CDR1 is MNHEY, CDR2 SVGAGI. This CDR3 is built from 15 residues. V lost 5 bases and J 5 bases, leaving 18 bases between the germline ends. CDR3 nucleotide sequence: TGTGCCAGCAGTCGAACAGCGGGTTGGGGCGAGACCCAGTACTTC. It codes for CASSRTAGWGETQYF.

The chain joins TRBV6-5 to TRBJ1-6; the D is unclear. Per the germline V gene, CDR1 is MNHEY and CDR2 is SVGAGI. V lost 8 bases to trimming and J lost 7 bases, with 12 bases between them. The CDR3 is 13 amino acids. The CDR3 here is CASGPGRNSPLHF. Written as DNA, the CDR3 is TGTGCCAGCGGGCCGGGAAGGAATTCACCCCTCCACTTT.

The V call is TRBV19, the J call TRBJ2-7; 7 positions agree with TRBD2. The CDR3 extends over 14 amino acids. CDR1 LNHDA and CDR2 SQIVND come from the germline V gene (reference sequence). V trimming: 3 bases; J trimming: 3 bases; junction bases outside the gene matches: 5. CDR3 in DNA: TGTGCCAGTAGTATCCAGGGAGGGAACTACGAGCAGTACTTC. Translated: CASSIQGGNYEQYF.

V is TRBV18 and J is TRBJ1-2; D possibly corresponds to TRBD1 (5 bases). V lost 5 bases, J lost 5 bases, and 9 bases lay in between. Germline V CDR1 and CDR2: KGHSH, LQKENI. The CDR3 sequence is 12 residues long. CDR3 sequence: CASSGPGYGYTF. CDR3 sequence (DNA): TGTGCCAGCTCAGGCCCAGGGTATGGCTACACCTTC.

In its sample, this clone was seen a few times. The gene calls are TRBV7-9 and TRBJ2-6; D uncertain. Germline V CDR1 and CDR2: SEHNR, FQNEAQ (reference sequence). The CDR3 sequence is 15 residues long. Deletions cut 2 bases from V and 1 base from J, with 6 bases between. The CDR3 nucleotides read TGTGCCAGCAGCTTAAGCGCATCTGGGGCCAACGTCCTGACTTTC. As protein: CASSLSASGANVLTF.

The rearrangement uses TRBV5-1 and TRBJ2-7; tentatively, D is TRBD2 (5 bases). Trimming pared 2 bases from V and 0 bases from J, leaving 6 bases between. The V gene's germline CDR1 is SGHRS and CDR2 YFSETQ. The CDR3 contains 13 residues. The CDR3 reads CASSLGSSYEQYF. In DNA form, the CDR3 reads TGCGCCAGCAGCTTAGGGAGCTCCTACGAGCAGTACTTC. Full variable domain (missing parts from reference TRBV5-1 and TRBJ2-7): KAGVTQTPRYLIKTRGQQVTLSCSPISGHRSVSWYQQTPGQGLQFLFEYFSETQRNKGNFPGRFSGRQFSNSRSEMNVSTLELGDSALYLCASSLGSSYEQYFGPGTRLTVT.

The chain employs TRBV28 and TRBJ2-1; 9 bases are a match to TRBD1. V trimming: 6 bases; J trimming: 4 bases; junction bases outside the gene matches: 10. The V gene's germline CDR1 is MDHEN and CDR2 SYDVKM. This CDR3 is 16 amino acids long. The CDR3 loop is CASSTTGQGRYNEQFF. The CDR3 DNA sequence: TGTGCCAGCAGCACCACAGGACAGGGGCGATACAATGAGCAGTTCTTC.

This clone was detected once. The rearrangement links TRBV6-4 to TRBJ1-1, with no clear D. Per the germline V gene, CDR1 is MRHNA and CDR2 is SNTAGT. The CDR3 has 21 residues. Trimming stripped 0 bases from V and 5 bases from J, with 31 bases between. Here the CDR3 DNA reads TGTGCCAGCAGTGACTCGATCGCCCTCGGGGTTATTCACGGCCGAAAAACTGAAGCTTTCTTT. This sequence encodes CASSDSIALGVIHGRKTEAFF.